Detailed here is one TCR beta chain. Its specificity is not known. Primers for the PCR totalled 60 Vbeta and 13 Jbeta. Some clones are missing from TCRdb's copy, which holds only in-frame ones; the method was immunoSEQ multiplex PCR. The sample has over 100,000 clones, 81% seen once. The CDR3 has 15 residues. Germline-derived CDR1 and CDR2 are SEHNR and FQNEAQ (reference sequence). Trimming cost V 4 bases and J 0 bases; bases outside gene matches: 4. The data were taken from a study of cytomegalovirus exposure and HLA in healthy donors. The study, taken as a whole, reports: Some TCR beta chains (roughly 150 of them) were listed as cytomegalovirus-associated. According to a later analysis, most TCR beta chains associated with CMV appeared HLA-restricted.

The chain couples TRBV7-9 to TRBJ2-7, with TRBD1 matching over 9 bases. This receptor was taken from a woman aged 30 to 39 in good health and CMV-seronegative. The sample was PBMCs. The DNA of the CDR3 is TGTGCCAGCAGCTGGACAGGGGCCCCCTCCTACGAGCAGTACTTC. This sequence encodes CASSWTGAPSYEQYF. The full variable domain, its missing parts supplied by reference TRBV7-9 and TRBJ2-7, is DTGVSQNPRHKITKRGQNVTFRCDPISEHNRLYWYRQTLGQGPEFLTYFQNEAQLEKSRLLSDRFSAERPKGSFSTLEIQRTEQGDSAMYLCASSWTGAPSYEQYFGPGTRLTVT.